The clone carrying this T cell receptor beta chain was picked up many times. The record originates from a study of T cell repertoires in cytomegalovirus infection. TCRdb re-called the reads through MiXCR, storing one row per CDR3 protein. Among 630,000 or so distinct CDR3 sequences, approximately 24% were seen once, and the ten largest hold less than 10%. This receptor was identified in a human donor in good health (CMV status not recorded). Some clones in this sample may be carry-over from other donors' samples. What was sequenced was CD8+ T cells from PBMCs.

DNA of the CDR3: TGTGCCAGCAGCTTGGACTATCTCCAAGAGACCCAGTACTTC. It codes for CASSLDYLQETQYF. The rearrangement uses TRBV7-6 and TRBJ2-5; D perhaps matches TRBD2 (6 bases). The CDR3 loop spans 14 amino acids. Germline V gives CDR1 SGHVS, CDR2 FNYEAQ. V shed 3 bases and J shed 1 base, with 9 bases lying between them.